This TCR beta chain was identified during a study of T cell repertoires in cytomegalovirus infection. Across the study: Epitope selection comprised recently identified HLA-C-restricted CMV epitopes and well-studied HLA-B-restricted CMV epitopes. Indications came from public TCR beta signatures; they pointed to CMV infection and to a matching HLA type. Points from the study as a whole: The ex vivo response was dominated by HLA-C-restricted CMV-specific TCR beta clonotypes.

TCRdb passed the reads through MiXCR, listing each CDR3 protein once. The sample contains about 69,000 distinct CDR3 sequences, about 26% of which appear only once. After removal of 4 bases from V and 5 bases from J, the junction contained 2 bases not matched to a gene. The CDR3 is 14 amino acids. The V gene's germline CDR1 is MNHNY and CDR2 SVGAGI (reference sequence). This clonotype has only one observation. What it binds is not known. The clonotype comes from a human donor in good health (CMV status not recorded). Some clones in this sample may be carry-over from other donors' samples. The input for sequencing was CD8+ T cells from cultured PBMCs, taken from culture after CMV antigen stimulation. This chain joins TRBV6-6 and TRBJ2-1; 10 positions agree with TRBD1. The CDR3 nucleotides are TGTGCCAGCAGTTGGACAGGGGGGGACAATGAGCAGTTCTTC. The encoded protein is CASSWTGGDNEQFF.